This T cell receptor (beta chain) was sequenced for a study of T cells in Graves' hyperthyroidism and ophthalmopathy. Study-wide results and limits: Expanded thyroid clonotypes (above 0.001) were mostly also found in blood.

RNA transcripts were the template for amplifying TCR beta CDR3 regions. Using the HTBI primer set, a first-round RT-PCR was run on the TCR CDR3. In TCRdb, the multiplex PCR reads were re-called with MiXCR into one record per CDR3 protein. The sample consists of 700,000 to 950,000 distinct CDR3 sequences, approximately 40% of them appearing once. Graves' hyperthyroidism qualified as stable when ophthalmopathy did not progress within 18 months. Researchers barred patients who had uncontrolled infection, other autoimmune disease, pregnancy or lactation. The study based diagnoses on clinical symptoms, serum thyroxine and TRAb, thyroid ultrasound and orbital computed tomography. This clonotype was seen only a few times. Its target is not known. The clonotype comes from a woman in her thirties or forties with Graves' hyperthyroidism. The sample comprised blood.

The CDR3 bases are TGTGCCATCAGTGAGTTACCATCGAACACCGGGGAGCTGTTTTTT. Translated, it gives CAISELPSNTGELFF. V usage is TRBV10-3 and J usage is TRBJ2-2, with D unresolved. The germline V and J ends were trimmed by 1 base and 0 bases, with 6 bases remaining between them. Germline loops: CDR1 ENHRY, CDR2 SYGVKD. This CDR3 has 15 amino acids.